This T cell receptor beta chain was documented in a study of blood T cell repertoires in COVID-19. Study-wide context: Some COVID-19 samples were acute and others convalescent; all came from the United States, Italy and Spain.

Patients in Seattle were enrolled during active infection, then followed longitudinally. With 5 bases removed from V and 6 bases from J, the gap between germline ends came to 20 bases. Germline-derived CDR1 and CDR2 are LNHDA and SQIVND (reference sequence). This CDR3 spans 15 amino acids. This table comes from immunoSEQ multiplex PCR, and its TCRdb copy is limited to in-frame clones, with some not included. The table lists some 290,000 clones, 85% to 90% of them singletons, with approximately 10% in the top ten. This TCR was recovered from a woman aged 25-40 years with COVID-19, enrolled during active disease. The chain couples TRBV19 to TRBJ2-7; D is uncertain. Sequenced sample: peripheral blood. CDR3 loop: CASSPRLVVRLEQYF. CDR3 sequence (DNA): TGTGCCAGTAGTCCCCGGCTAGTGGTACGGCTCGAGCAGTACTTC.